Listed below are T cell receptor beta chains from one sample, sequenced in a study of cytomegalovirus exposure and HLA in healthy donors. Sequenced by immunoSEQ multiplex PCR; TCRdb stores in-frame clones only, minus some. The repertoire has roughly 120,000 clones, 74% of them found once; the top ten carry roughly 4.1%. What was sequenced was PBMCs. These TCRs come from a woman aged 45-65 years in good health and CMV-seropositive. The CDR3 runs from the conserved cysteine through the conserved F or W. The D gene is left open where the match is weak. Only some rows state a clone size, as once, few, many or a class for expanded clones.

CDR3 protein: CAGTDRGNSPLHF
CDR3 DNA: TGTGCCGGAACAGACAGGGGAAATTCACCCCTCCACTTT
J gene: TRBJ1-6
V gene: TRBV6-1
clone size: .
D gene: TRBD1

CDR3 protein: CASSPWSKETGNTIYF
CDR3 DNA: TGTGCCAGTAGTCCCTGGTCCAAGGAGACTGGAAACACCATATATTTT
J gene: TRBJ1-3
V gene: TRBV19
clone size: once
D gene: .

CDR3 protein: CASSTLTSGQETQYF
CDR3 DNA: TGTGCCAGTAGTACTCTGACTAGCGGGCAAGAGACCCAGTACTTC
J gene: TRBJ2-5
V gene: TRBV19
clone size: .
D gene: TRBD2

CDR3 protein: CASSSDRGGDQPQHF
CDR3 DNA: TGTGCCAGCAGTTCCGACCGGGGGGGCGATCAGCCCCAGCATTTT
J gene: TRBJ1-5
V gene: TRBV28
clone size: .
D gene: .

CDR3 protein: CASKDSLAKNIQYF
CDR3 DNA: TGTGCCAGCAAGGACAGTTTAGCCAAAAACATTCAGTACTTC
J gene: TRBJ2-4
V gene: TRBV6-5
clone size: .
D gene: .

CDR3 protein: CASSVFTRTGFNNEQFF
CDR3 DNA: TGTGCCAGCAGTGTATTTACCCGGACAGGGTTTAACAATGAGCAGTTCTTC
J gene: TRBJ2-1
V gene: TRBV6-1
clone size: medium-sized
D gene: TRBD1

CDR3 protein: CASSGAANTGELFF
CDR3 DNA: TGTGCCAGTAGTGGGGCAGCGAACACCGGGGAGCTGTTTTTT
J gene: TRBJ2-2
V gene: TRBV19
clone size: .
D gene: .

CDR3 protein: CASSYSQVSQPQHF
CDR3 DNA: TGTGCCAGCAGTTACTCTCAGGTCTCTCAGCCCCAGCATTTT
J gene: TRBJ1-5
V gene: TRBV6-6
clone size: .
D gene: .

CDR3 protein: CATSRVWGLSSGNTIYF
CDR3 DNA: TGTGCCACCAGCAGAGTCTGGGGGCTGAGCTCTGGAAACACCATATATTTT
J gene: TRBJ1-3
V gene: TRBV15
clone size: .
D gene: .

CDR3 protein: CASSLASGRGTYEQYF
CDR3 DNA: TGTGCCAGCAGCTTAGCATCTGGCAGGGGGACCTACGAGCAGTACTTC
J gene: TRBJ2-7
V gene: TRBV11-2
clone size: .
D gene: TRBD1

CDR3 protein: CASRRDRTTGELFF
CDR3 DNA: TGTGCCAGCCGGAGGGACAGGACGACCGGGGAGCTGTTTTTT
J gene: TRBJ2-2
V gene: TRBV6-5
clone size: .
D gene: TRBD1

CDR3 protein: CASSYSGGLRTGEETQYF
CDR3 DNA: TGTGCCAGCAGTTACTCTGGGGGACTTCGGACAGGGGAAGAGACCCAGTACTTC
J gene: TRBJ2-5
V gene: TRBV6-7
clone size: .
D gene: TRBD1

CDR3 protein: CASSFGLAGESYIQYF
CDR3 DNA: TGCGCCAGCAGCTTCGGGCTAGCGGGGGAATCGTACATTCAGTACTTC
J gene: TRBJ2-4
V gene: TRBV5-1
clone size: once
D gene: TRBD2

CDR3 protein: CASSLALTRGPPDEQYF
CDR3 DNA: TGTGCCAGCAGCTTAGCGCTAACCAGGGGCCCTCCCGACGAGCAGTACTTC
J gene: TRBJ2-7
V gene: TRBV7-6
clone size: .
D gene: .

CDR3 protein: CSALNTGELFF
CDR3 DNA: TGCAGTGCACTTAACACCGGGGAGCTGTTTTTT
J gene: TRBJ2-2
V gene: TRBV20-1
clone size: .
D gene: .

CDR3 protein: CASSVAPLAGTTDTQYF
CDR3 DNA: TGTGCCAGCAGCGTAGCGCCGCTAGCGGGGACGACAGATACGCAGTATTTT
J gene: TRBJ2-3
V gene: TRBV9
clone size: few
D gene: TRBD2

CDR3 protein: CASSTGGASNSPLHF
CDR3 DNA: TGTGCCAGTAGCACAGGGGGCGCGTCGAATTCACCCCTCCACTTT
J gene: TRBJ1-6
V gene: TRBV19
clone size: .
D gene: TRBD1